One sample yielded the 27 T cell receptor beta chains listed below, sequenced in a study of cytomegalovirus exposure and HLA in healthy donors (dated by TCRdb to about 2017). The library was generated by the immunoSEQ multiplex PCR assay. For the multiplex PCR, a mixture combining 60 forward primers for TCR Vbeta segments and 13 reverse primers for TCR Jbeta segments was used. The clones in this table, taken by TCRdb from immuneACCESS, are in-frame only. Not every clone is retained; where verified, under half of the shortfall comes from an unresolved V gene, and the cause of the rest is unknown. In all, the sample holds 150,000 to 200,000 clones, and about 76% of those were seen once. The top ten clones comprise approximately 2% of the sample. Sequenced material: PBMCs. These receptors all come from a female donor in good health and CMV-seronegative.

V gene TRBV10-1 combines with J gene TRBJ2-2; D possibly corresponds to TRBD1 (6 bases). The CDR3 length is 13 residues. Per the germline V gene, CDR1 is WNHNN and CDR2 is SYGVQD (reference sequence). The V gene lost 6 bases and the J gene lost 2 bases, with 7 bases spanning the gap. The CDR3 protein is CASRQGNTGELFF. For the CDR3, the DNA is TGCGCCAGCAGACAGGGTAACACCGGGGAGCTGTTTTTT.

The chain uses TRBV27 and TRBJ2-1, with 7 bases that match TRBD2. Germline assignment: CDR1 MNHEY and CDR2 SMNVEV (reference sequence). Trimming at V came to 4 bases and at J to 8 bases, leaving 11 bases not matched to a gene. The CDR3 is made up of 15 amino acids. The CDR3, as DNA: TGTGCCAGCAGTTCCTTGGCGGGAGCTTTCGATGAGCAGTTCTTC. It codes for CASSSLAGAFDEQFF.

This clone was observed a few times. The chain carries TRBV27 and TRBJ2-5, with 14 bases that match TRBD2. Germline V gives CDR1 MNHEY, CDR2 SMNVEV (reference sequence). There are 17 residues in the CDR3. Losses at the gene ends were 4 bases for V and 4 bases for J; bases not matched to a gene: 8. CDR3 sequence: CASSSSRLAGGPETQYF. The CDR3 region has the DNA TGTGCCAGCAGTTCATCACGACTAGCGGGGGGGCCAGAGACCCAGTACTTC.

The V gene is TRBV5-6, the J gene TRBJ2-7, with D uncertain. The CDR3 spans 13 residues. V dropped 0 bases and J dropped 6 bases, with 10 bases sitting between them. Germline V gene data show CDR1 as SGHDT and CDR2 as YYEEEE. Here the CDR3 reads CASSLGASFEQYF. The CDR3 DNA sequence: TGTGCCAGCAGCTTGGGTGCGAGTTTCGAGCAGTACTTC.

This rearrangement joins TRBV2 to TRBJ1-1; D is unresolved. CDR3 length: 13 residues. Germline lookup yields CDR1 SNHLY and CDR2 FYNNEI. V lost 6 bases, J lost 4 bases, and 12 bases lay in between. The CDR3 protein is CASRHPRGTEAFF. As DNA, the CDR3 is TGTGCCAGCAGACACCCGAGAGGCACTGAAGCTTTCTTT.

The chain recombines TRBV19 with TRBJ2-3; possible D gene TRBD1, 5 bases. This CDR3 has 15 residues. V was cut by 3 bases and J by 4 bases, with 14 bases left in between. Germline CDR1 LNHDA, CDR2 SQIVND (reference sequence). The CDR3 nucleotides read TGTGCCAGTAGTATCTTGGCAGGGCTTCCAGATACGCAGTATTTT. Translation gives CASSILAGLPDTQYF. Drawing the rest from reference TRBV19 and TRBJ2-3, the complete variable domain is DGGITQSPKYLFRKEGQNVTLSCEQNLNHDAMYWYRQDPGQGLRLIYYSQIVNDFQKGDIAEGYSVSREKKESFPLTVTSAQKNPTAFYLCASSILAGLPDTQYFGPGTRLTVL.

In this sample, this clone turned up a few times. The V gene is TRBV10-1, the J gene TRBJ2-5, with 8 positions matching TRBD2. Gene TRBJ2-7 matches the end of the DNA better, so the J call may be wrong. The CDR3 totals 13 residues. Looked up from germline, CDR1 is WNHNN and CDR2 is SYGVQD (reference sequence). CDR3 sequence reads: CASSPSGGSEQYF. The CDR3 nucleotides read TGCGCCAGCAGTCCCAGCGGGGGTTCCGAGCAGTACTTC.

The J gene is TRBJ2-5, the V gene TRBV7-8; tentatively, D is TRBD1 (7 bases). With 5 bases removed from V and 4 bases from J, the gap between germline ends came to 20 bases. The CDR3 is 16 residues long. The V gene's germline CDR1 is SGHVS and CDR2 FQNEAQ. CDR3 residues: CASSAVTGQGGETQYF. CDR3 bases: TGTGCCAGCAGCGCCGTAACAGGGCAGGGGGGAGAGACCCAGTACTTC.

The chain has TRBV18 and TRBJ1-4; D is perhaps TRBD1 (6 bases). CDR1 is KGHSH and CDR2 is LQKENI in the germline V gene. V was cut by 6 bases and J by 6 bases, with 14 bases left in between. The CDR3 length is 14 residues. CDR3 region: CASSMGAGDEKLFF. The CDR3 region has the DNA TGTGCCAGCTCTATGGGGGCCGGAGATGAAAAACTGTTTTTT.

The chain combines TRBV27 with TRBJ2-7, with 7 bases that match TRBD2. Germline V lookup: CDR1 MNHEY, CDR2 SMNVEV (reference sequence). This CDR3 has 15 amino acids. V lost 4 bases to trimming and J lost 2 bases; unmatched junction nucleotides: 8. CDR3 nucleotide sequence: TGTGCCAGCAGTTGGGCGGGAGCTCCCGCCTACGAGCAGTACTTC. The encoded protein is CASSWAGAPAYEQYF.

V usage is TRBV6-5 and J usage is TRBJ2-7; no clear D. The germline V gene has CDR1 MNHEY and CDR2 SVGAGI. V was shortened by 0 bases and J by 5 bases, with 5 bases between the two germline ends. This CDR3 has 12 residues. The CDR3 here is CASSYSRDEQYF. DNA of the CDR3: TGTGCCAGCAGTTACTCTCGGGACGAGCAGTACTTC.

Here the CDR3 reads CASSPSGGAKNIQYF. The CDR3 DNA sequence: TGTGCCAGCAGCCCCTCGGGGGGAGCCAAAAACATTCAGTACTTC. The V and J genes are TRBV7-9 and TRBJ2-4; TRBD2 agrees at 7 bases. CDR3 length: 15 amino acids. CDR1 and CDR2 from the germline V gene are SEHNR and FQNEAQ (reference sequence). V trimming: 5 bases; J trimming: 0 bases; junction bases outside the gene matches: 4.

The table lists this clone with a few counts. This sequence joins TRBV19 and TRBJ2-1; 14 nucleotides align to TRBD2. The germline CDR1 and CDR2 sequences are LNHDA and SQIVND (reference sequence). The CDR3 length is 16 residues. V dropped 6 bases and J dropped 8; count of bases not matched to a gene: 9. The CDR3, as DNA: TGTGCCAGTAGGGATCCGGGACTAGCGGGAGACGATGAGCAGTTCTTC. It encodes CASRDPGLAGDDEQFF.

The rearrangement joins TRBV6-1 to TRBJ1-3, with no clear D. The CDR3 has 16 amino acids. Between the trimmed V and J ends, which lost 1 base and 0 bases, there was a span of 10 bases. Germline CDR1 and CDR2: MNHNS and SASEGT. The CDR3, as DNA: TGTGCCAGCAGTGAAGGTATCGGGTTCTCTGGAAACACCATATATTTT. Encoded protein: CASSEGIGFSGNTIYF.

This clone appeared once. The rearrangement uses TRBV11-2 and TRBJ1-3; D possibly corresponds to TRBD1 (5 bases). V was trimmed by 4 bases and J by 4 bases, leaving 14 bases between them. The CDR3 extends over 15 amino acids. The V gene's germline CDR1 is SGHAT and CDR2 FQNNGV. For the CDR3, the DNA is TGTGCCAGCAGCTCCCAGGGACTAGGGGGAAACACCATATATTTT. Its protein is CASSSQGLGGNTIYF.

The V call is TRBV5-1, the J call TRBJ2-1, with D perhaps matching TRBD2 (6 bases). Germline CDR1 and CDR2: SGHRS and YFSETQ. V was pared by 3 bases and J by 8 bases, with 12 bases between. The CDR3 extends over 13 amino acids. In DNA form, the CDR3 reads TGCGCCAGCAGCTCACTAGGCGGGGATGAGCAGTTCTTC. As protein: CASSSLGGDEQFF.

The sample holds a few counts of this clone. The rearrangement uses TRBV18 and TRBJ1-1, with TRBD1 identical over 11 bases. Germline values: CDR1 KGHSH, CDR2 LQKENI. This CDR3 has 13 amino acids. J gave up 7 bases and V 3 bases, and 1 base lay outside the gene matches. Written as DNA, the CDR3 is TGTGCCAGCTCACCGGGACAGGGGGATGAAGCTTTCTTT. Its translation: CASSPGQGDEAFF. Full variable domain (rest looked up from reference TRBV18 and TRBJ1-1): NAGVMQNPRHLVRRRGQEARLRCSPMKGHSHVYWYRQLPEEGLKFMVYLQKENIIDESGMPKERFSAEFPKEGPSILRIQQVVRGDSAAYFCASSPGQGDEAFFGQGTRLTVV.

The chain links TRBV6-5 to TRBJ1-2, with 8 bases matching TRBD1. CDR1 MNHEY and CDR2 SVGAGI come from the germline V gene. The junction had 12 bases not matched to a gene; V was cut back by 5 bases and J by 7 bases. The CDR3 is made up of 15 amino acids. The CDR3 nucleotides are TGTGCCAGCAGTCGCTCGGCAGGGGGCGGGCGTGGCTACACCTTC. Amino acids: CASSRSAGGGRGYTF.

This chain joins TRBV5-5 and TRBJ1-2; 8 nucleotides agree with TRBD1. V lost 0 bases to trimming and J lost 3 bases; unmatched junction nucleotides: 4. Germline V CDR1 and CDR2: SGHKS, YYEKEE (reference sequence). The CDR3 loop spans 15 amino acids. The CDR3 DNA sequence: TGTGCCAGCAGCTTGGAAGGACAGGGAGACTATGGCTACACCTTC. It codes for CASSLEGQGDYGYTF.

The J gene is TRBJ1-2, the V gene TRBV7-2; D is perhaps TRBD1 (5 bases). The CDR3 contains 12 residues. V gave up 4 bases and J gave up 7 bases, with 10 bases separating them. In germline, CDR1 is SGHTA, CDR2 FQGNSA. The DNA of the CDR3 is TGTGCCAGCAGCTCCCAGGGTTTTGGCTACACCTTC. Translation: CASSSQGFGYTF.

The chain joins TRBV15 to TRBJ2-1; 9 nucleotides match TRBD1. Germline V gene sequence: CDR1 LNHNV, CDR2 YYDKDF (reference sequence). The CDR3 has 15 amino acids. Unmatched junction bases numbered 4, after V lost 5 bases and J lost 2 bases. The CDR3 spells CATSRTGEPYNEQFF. DNA for the CDR3: TGTGCCACCAGCCGGACAGGGGAACCCTACAATGAGCAGTTCTTC.

The chain carries TRBV5-1 and TRBJ2-7; 8 nucleotides match TRBD1. Germline V lookup: CDR1 SGHRS, CDR2 YFSETQ. J was trimmed by 6 bases and V by 4 bases; bases with no gene match: 18. The CDR3 loop spans 17 amino acids. In DNA, the CDR3 is TGCGCCAGCAGCCTTACGCCCCCCGGACAGGGCACGAGCGAGCAGTACTTC. It is translated as CASSLTPPGQGTSEQYF.

The CDR3 spells CASSQVGGLRRNTEAFF. The CDR3 nucleotides are TGCGCCAGCAGCCAGGTCGGGGGGCTGAGGAGGAACACTGAAGCTTTCTTT. This chain joins TRBV5-1 and TRBJ1-1; tentative D call: TRBD1 (6 bases). The CDR3 totals 17 residues. Germline V gene lookup returns CDR1 SGHRS and CDR2 YFSETQ. V lost 4 bases and J 1 base, leaving 20 bases between the germline ends.

The J gene is TRBJ2-7, the V gene TRBV29-1; tentatively, D is TRBD2 (5 bases). In germline, CDR1 is SQVTM, CDR2 ANQGSEA. The CDR3 contains 16 residues. Trimming cost V 5 bases and J 0 bases, with 20 bases left between them. The CDR3 DNA reads as TGCAGCGTTTGGACCCCCGAGCGGAGTTGCTCCTACGAGCAGTACTTC. This translates into CSVWTPERSCSYEQYF.

This chain uses TRBV4-1 with TRBJ1-1; D might be TRBD1 (5 bases). The CDR3 is 17 amino acids. Germline lookup yields CDR1 MGHRA and CDR2 YSYEKL. The V end was cut by 0 bases, the J end by 1 base, with 15 bases between. CDR3: CASSQDPGRRGNTEAFF. The DNA of the CDR3 is TGCGCCAGCAGCCAAGACCCGGGACGGAGGGGGAACACTGAAGCTTTCTTT.

The V and J genes are TRBV2 and TRBJ2-1, with 11 bases fitting TRBD2. J gave up 7 bases and V 6 bases, and 5 bases lay outside the gene matches. The CDR3 runs 14 residues. The germline V gene has CDR1 SNHLY and CDR2 FYNNEI. Written as DNA, the CDR3 is TGTGCCAGCAGGACTAGCGGGGCCTCTAATGAGCAGTTCTTC. It encodes CASRTSGASNEQFF.

The chain combines TRBV5-4 with TRBJ2-7, with 9 bases matching TRBD2. V trimming: 4 bases; J trimming: 2 bases; junction bases outside the gene matches: 4. Germline lookup yields CDR1 SGHNT and CDR2 YYREEE (reference sequence). This CDR3 is 14 amino acids long. CDR3 nucleotides: TGTGCCAGCAGCCCGGGACTAGCCCCCTACGAGCAGTACTTC. It is translated as CASSPGLAPYEQYF.